Presented here are 12 T cell receptor beta chains from one specimen sequenced in a study of regulatory T cells in long-lasting Graves disease. Construction of TCR beta libraries relied on iRepertoire HTBI primers and on Arm-PCR targeting CDR3 regions. TCRdb reanalysed the multiplex PCR reads using MiXCR and keeps one entry per CDR3 protein. Of roughly 300,000 distinct CDR3 sequences listed, 20% to 25% are singletons. Noted time point: persistent/refractory GD, antithyroid drugs over 5 years with positive TRAb. The TCR library was made from RNA that had been extracted from PBMCs in TRIzol. Sequencing used peripheral blood mononuclear cells (PBMCs), obtained when the disease was refractory, from a patient treated with antithyroid drugs. These receptors came from a female donor with Graves disease.

The rearrangement uses TRBV4-1 and TRBJ1-1; no reliable D call. The CDR3 is 19 residues long. The germline V gene encodes CDR1 MGHRA and CDR2 YSYEKL. Trimming took 3 bases from V and 1 from J, leaving 24 bases between them. As DNA, the CDR3 is TGCGCCAGCAGCCACCCATCGGGGAGGGTATATGGGCAGAACACTGAAGCTTTCTTT. Protein sequence: CASSHPSGRVYGQNTEAFF.

This chain connects TRBV9 to TRBJ2-7; D perhaps matches TRBD2 (5 bases). Trimming removed 0 bases at V and 5 bases at J, with 18 bases between. This CDR3 has 16 residues. Germline assignment: CDR1 SGDLS and CDR2 YYNGEE. Here the CDR3 reads CASSVERYPPGNEQYF. The DNA of the CDR3 is TGTGCCAGCAGCGTAGAAAGGTATCCCCCCGGGAACGAGCAGTACTTC.

Many counts were recorded for this clonotype. CDR3 residues: CASRRIPKGQIETQYF. The CDR3 nucleotides read TGTGCCAGCAGGAGAATCCCTAAGGGACAGATAGAGACCCAGTACTTC. The rearrangement joins TRBV6-1 to TRBJ2-5; 7 bases agree with TRBD1. The CDR3 is made up of 16 amino acids. Per the germline V gene, CDR1 is MNHNS and CDR2 is SASEGT. Trimming at V came to 6 bases and at J to 4 bases, leaving 14 bases not matched to a gene.

This chain uses TRBV30 with TRBJ1-5; D unresolved. The CDR3 totals 13 residues. Trimming took off 2 bases at V and 4 bases at J, with 9 bases between the two ends. Germline V CDR1 and CDR2: GTSNPN, SVGIG (reference sequence). The CDR3 is CAWSNFPNQPQHF. The CDR3 DNA reads TGTGCCTGGAGTAACTTTCCGAATCAGCCCCAGCATTTT.

The chain recombines TRBV4-1 with TRBJ2-7; the D gene could be TRBD1 or TRBD2 (6 bases each). CDR3 size: 14 residues. Trimming removed 5 bases from V and 5 bases from J, with 16 bases in between. Germline CDR1 MGHRA, CDR2 YSYEKL. This CDR3 is CASSWDFPGDEQYF. The CDR3 bases are TGCGCCAGCAGCTGGGACTTCCCAGGGGACGAGCAGTACTTC.

The chain uses TRBV27 and TRBJ1-5, with D unresolved. This CDR3 spans 14 amino acids. Germline lookup yields CDR1 MNHEY and CDR2 SMNVEV (reference sequence). The germline V and J ends were trimmed by 2 bases and 0 bases, with 5 bases remaining between them. Here the CDR3 reads CASSLMSSNQPQHF. Here the CDR3 DNA reads TGTGCCAGCAGTTTAATGAGTAGCAATCAGCCCCAGCATTTT.

This clonotype was seen at least ten times. The chain joins TRBV7-9 to TRBJ1-4; 7 bases fit TRBD1. V was clipped by 0 bases and J by 8 bases; unmatched bases: 9. Germline-derived CDR1 and CDR2 are SEHNR and FQNEAQ (reference sequence). The CDR3 extends over 16 amino acids. CDR3 sequence (DNA): TGTGCCAGCAGCTTAGCCCCGACAGGGATGGGCGAAAAACTGTTTTTT. Residues: CASSLAPTGMGEKLFF. Full variable domain (remainder filled in from reference TRBV7-9 and TRBJ1-4): DTGVSQNPRHKITKRGQNVTFRCDPISEHNRLYWYRQTLGQGPEFLTYFQNEAQLEKSRLLSDRFSAERPKGSFSTLEIQRTEQGDSAMYLCASSLAPTGMGEKLFFGSGTQLSVL.

The CDR3, as DNA: TGTGCCAGCAGCGTAGGAGCGGGAGTTAAGTCCGATGAGCAGTTCTTC. Its protein is CASSVGAGVKSDEQFF. V and J are TRBV9 and TRBJ2-1; TRBD2 matches at 8 bases. CDR3 length: 16 residues. Germline lookup yields CDR1 SGDLS and CDR2 YYNGEE. V was clipped by 0 bases and J by 8 bases; unmatched bases: 10.

The table lists this clonotype with many counts. The chain is built from TRBV25-1 and TRBJ1-2; 8 nucleotides agree with TRBD1. The CDR3 has 19 amino acids. The V gene end was trimmed by 3 bases and the J gene end by 2 bases; junction bases not matched to a gene: 17. Germline CDR1 and CDR2: MGHDK and SYGVNS. The CDR3 reads CASSDSYNGRRQGNYGYTF. The CDR3 nucleotides are TGTGCCAGCAGTGATTCTTACAACGGGAGGCGACAGGGGAACTATGGCTACACCTTC.

V is TRBV20-1 and J is TRBJ1-5, with D possibly TRBD1 on 6 matching bases. V lost 5 bases and J lost 7, with 12 bases in between. This CDR3 contains 12 residues. From germline, CDR1 is DFQATT and CDR2 SNEGSKA (reference sequence). The CDR3 loop reads CSAQGLGQPQHF. As DNA, the CDR3 is TGCAGTGCTCAGGGGTTAGGGCAGCCCCAGCATTTT.

This clonotype was observed many times. V and J are TRBV7-2 and TRBJ2-7; D is possibly TRBD2 (5 bases). V gave up 1 base and J gave up 0 bases, with 10 bases separating them. In germline, CDR1 is SGHTA, CDR2 FQGNSA. The CDR3 runs to 15 residues. For the CDR3, the DNA is TGTGCCAGCAGCTTAGAGGCGGGTCCCTCCTACGAGCAGTACTTC. Its protein is CASSLEAGPSYEQYF.

The genes are TRBV5-6 and TRBJ1-1; 9 positions agree with TRBD1. J gave up 0 bases and V 4 bases, and 7 bases lay outside the gene matches. Germline V gene sequence: CDR1 SGHDT, CDR2 YYEEEE. This CDR3 contains 16 residues. The chain's CDR3 is CASSTGTGHMNTEAFF. DNA for the CDR3: TGTGCCAGCAGCACCGGGACAGGGCACATGAACACTGAAGCTTTCTTT.